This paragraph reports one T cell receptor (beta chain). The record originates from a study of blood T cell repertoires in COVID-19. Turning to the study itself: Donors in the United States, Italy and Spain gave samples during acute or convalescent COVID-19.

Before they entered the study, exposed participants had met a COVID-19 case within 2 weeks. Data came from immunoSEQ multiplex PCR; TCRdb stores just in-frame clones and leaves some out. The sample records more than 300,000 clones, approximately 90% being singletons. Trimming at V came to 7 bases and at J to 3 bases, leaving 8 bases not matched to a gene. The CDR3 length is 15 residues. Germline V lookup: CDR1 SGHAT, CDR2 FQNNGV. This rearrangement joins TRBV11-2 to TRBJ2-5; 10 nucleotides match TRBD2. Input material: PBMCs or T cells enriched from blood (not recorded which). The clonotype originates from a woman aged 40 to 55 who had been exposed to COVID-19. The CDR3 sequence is CASTFTGLAEETQYF. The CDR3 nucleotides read TGTGCCAGCACATTTACTGGACTAGCGGAAGAGACCCAGTACTTC.